One sample yielded the 25 T cell receptor beta chains listed below, sequenced in a study of T cell responses to AZD1222 COVID-19 vaccine. Produced via immunoSEQ multiplex PCR; TCRdb's table is partial and in-frame only. The sample has tens of thousands of clones; roughly 88% are singletons. Sequenced here: peripheral blood, sampled on day 0 of AZD1222 vaccination. These receptors were taken from an adult in good health.

V usage is TRBV7-7 and J usage is TRBJ2-7, with TRBD1 identical over 11 bases. Germline V gives CDR1 SSHAT, CDR2 FNYEAQ (reference sequence). This CDR3 comprises 19 residues. The CDR3: CASSLSGGVGGQGVHEQYV. For the CDR3, the DNA is TGTGCTAGCAGCTTATCTGGTGGGGTTGGGGGACAGGGGGTCCACGAGCAGTACGTC.

The chain uses TRBV5-5 and TRBJ2-7; TRBD1 aligns across 8 bases. Trimming cost V 2 bases and J 4 bases; bases outside gene matches: 20. The CDR3 is 19 amino acids. Looked up from germline, CDR1 is SGHKS and CDR2 is YYEKEE (reference sequence). The CDR3 is CASSFSDSDPGQVFYEQYV. CDR3 sequence (DNA): TGTGCCAGCAGCTTTAGCGACTCAGACCCGGGACAGGTTTTTTACGAGCAGTACGTC.

The J gene is TRBJ2-3, the V gene TRBV4-3; possibly TRBD2 for D (6 bases). Germline loops: CDR1 LGHNA, CDR2 YSLEER. The CDR3 sequence is 14 residues long. V was trimmed by 0 bases and J by 13 bases, leaving 17 bases between them. The CDR3 sequence: CASSQEWDSLKEYF. CDR3 bases: TGCGCCAGCAGCCAAGAATGGGACTCCCTAAAGGAGTATTTT.

CDR3 nucleotide sequence: TGTGCCAGCAGCCCCGGACGGGATCAGCCCCAGCATTTT. This gives the protein CASSPGRDQPQHF. This chain joins TRBV5-4 and TRBJ1-5; D is unresolved. The CDR3 spans 13 residues. Per germline, CDR1 SGHNT and CDR2 YYREEE (reference sequence). V was trimmed by 4 bases and J by 5 bases, leaving 10 bases between them.

The chain has TRBV20-1 and TRBJ2-7; maybe TRBD1 (5 bases). V lost 4 bases to trimming and J lost 2 bases, with 6 bases between them. Germline V lookup: CDR1 DFQATT, CDR2 SNEGSKA (reference sequence). CDR3 length: 11 amino acids. CDR3: CSAKGAYEQYF. The CDR3 DNA sequence: TGCAGTGCTAAAGGGGCCTACGAGCAGTACTTC.

The genes are TRBV24-1 and TRBJ2-1; 8 bases align to TRBD2. In germline, CDR1 is KGHDR, CDR2 SFDVKD. With V trimmed by 4 bases and J by 8 bases, 21 bases remained unmatched. This CDR3 spans 19 amino acids. This chain's CDR3 is CATSESPGLVRASAYEQFF. Here the CDR3 DNA reads TGTGCCACCAGTGAGAGCCCGGGACTAGTTAGGGCATCCGCTTATGAGCAGTTCTTC.

V is TRBV7-8 and J is TRBJ2-5; weak D call: TRBD2 (5 bases). This CDR3 is built from 14 residues. Germline lookup yields CDR1 SGHVS and CDR2 FQNEAQ. Trimming cost V 1 base and J 3 bases, with 9 bases left between them. The CDR3 DNA sequence: TGTGCCAGCAGCTTAGAGGCAGCGGAAGAGACCCAGTACTTC. Protein: CASSLEAAEETQYF.

This chain connects TRBV9 to TRBJ1-1; no firm D call. This CDR3 is 15 amino acids long. The V gene's germline CDR1 is SGDLS and CDR2 YYNGEE. Trimming took 0 bases from V and 1 from J, leaving 10 bases between them. The DNA of the CDR3 is TGTGCCAGCAGCGTAGTGGCCACTGGGAACACTGAAGCTTTCTTT. Translated: CASSVVATGNTEAFF.

V gene TRBV5-4 combines with J gene TRBJ2-1, with D tentatively TRBD1 (6 bases). This CDR3 is 14 amino acids long. CDR1 is SGHNT and CDR2 is YYREEE in the germline V gene (reference sequence). Trimming removed 6 bases from V and 0 bases from J, with 10 bases in between. This CDR3 is CASTGGNSYNEQFF. DNA for the CDR3: TGTGCCAGCACTGGGGGCAACTCCTACAATGAGCAGTTCTTC.

The chain carries TRBV5-8 and TRBJ1-5, with D hard to call. V lost 0 bases and J 0 bases, leaving 7 bases between the germline ends. The CDR3 loop spans 15 amino acids. Per the germline V gene, CDR1 is SGHTS and CDR2 is YDEGEE. In DNA, the CDR3 is TGTGCCAGCAGCTTGGGACAAGTTAGCAATCAGCCCCAGCATTTT. Protein: CASSLGQVSNQPQHF.

The V call is TRBV24-1, the J call TRBJ1-2; 10 positions agree with TRBD1. The CDR3 is made up of 14 amino acids. The junction had 5 bases not matched to a gene; V was cut back by 7 bases and J by 4 bases. Germline V gives CDR1 KGHDR, CDR2 SFDVKD. The DNA for the CDR3 is TGTGCCACCAGCCGGACAGGGGGGGCCTATGGCTACACCTTC. Protein sequence: CATSRTGGAYGYTF.

The CDR3 here is CASSLGPNTEAFF. For the CDR3, the DNA is TGTGCCAGCAGCTTAGGTCCGAACACTGAAGCTTTCTTT. J is TRBJ1-1 and V is TRBV13; D call uncertain. Germline loops: CDR1 PRHDT, CDR2 FYEKMQ (reference sequence). The CDR3 covers 13 residues. V lost 0 bases to trimming and J lost 1 base, with 3 bases between them.

V gene TRBV11-2 combines with J gene TRBJ2-3; 9 nucleotides match TRBD2. The J segment lost 4 bases and the V segment lost 3 bases, leaving 8 bases of the junction unmatched. CDR3 size: 16 residues. CDR1 and CDR2 (germline): SGHAT, FQNNGV. The CDR3 region has the DNA TGTGCCAGCAGCTTTGGAAATAGCGGGAGAGCAGATACGCAGTATTTT. Protein product: CASSFGNSGRADTQYF.

The chain has TRBV7-8 and TRBJ2-6; 10 bases are shared with TRBD1. Germline CDR1 and CDR2: SGHVS and FQNEAQ. With 4 bases clipped from V and 4 bases from J, the junction kept 7 bases outside the gene matches. The CDR3 sequence is 17 residues long. CDR3 protein: CASSWGQGFKGANVLTF. The DNA for the CDR3 is TGTGCCAGCAGCTGGGGACAGGGGTTTAAAGGGGCCAACGTCCTGACTTTC.

V gene TRBV5-1 combines with J gene TRBJ2-3; TRBD2 might be the D (6 bases). Germline values: CDR1 SGHRS, CDR2 YFSETQ. This CDR3 region has 13 residues. Trimming removed 4 bases at V and 6 bases at J, with 12 bases between. CDR3 residues: CASSHGTADTQYF. The CDR3 nucleotides are TGCGCCAGCAGCCATGGGACTGCCGATACGCAGTATTTT.

The rearrangement links TRBV27 to TRBJ2-2; possibly TRBD1 for D (6 bases). The CDR3 has 13 amino acids. The V gene's germline CDR1 is MNHEY and CDR2 SMNVEV (reference sequence). Trimming took 3 bases from V and 7 from J, leaving 9 bases between them. CDR3 residues: CASSFSRGGELFF. Here the CDR3 DNA reads TGTGCCAGCAGTTTCAGCAGGGGCGGGGAGCTGTTTTTT.

This sequence joins TRBV10-3 and TRBJ1-4; 10 bases map to TRBD1. The CDR3 has 15 residues. The trim removed 4 bases at V and 7 bases at J, leaving 6 bases unmatched. Germline values: CDR1 ENHRY, CDR2 SYGVKD. The CDR3 region has the DNA TGTGCCATCAGTGGCCGACAGGGGGCAGGTGAAAAACTGTTTTTT. This encodes CAISGRQGAGEKLFF.

The chain links TRBV19 to TRBJ2-1, with 8 positions matching TRBD1. The CDR3 runs 19 residues. The J segment lost 2 bases and the V segment lost 4 bases, leaving 16 bases of the junction unmatched. Germline CDR1 is LNHDA and CDR2 is SQIVND (reference sequence). The CDR3: CASSTDRVPNFGPYNEQFF. CDR3 nucleotides: TGTGCCAGTAGTACGGACAGGGTACCAAACTTCGGGCCCTACAATGAGCAGTTCTTC.

The CDR3 DNA reads as TGCGCCAGCAGCCAAGAGGACAGGGGCTATGGCTACACCTTC. Residues: CASSQEDRGYGYTF. The V call is TRBV4-3, the J call TRBJ1-2; 9 bases match TRBD1. The CDR3 consists of 14 residues. V was clipped by 0 bases and J by 4 bases; unmatched bases: 0. Germline CDR1 LGHNA, CDR2 YSLEER.

The CDR3 region has the DNA TGCGCCAGCAGCCCCTGGACAGGGGCGAGCTCCTACGAGCAGTACTTC. Translated, it gives CASSPWTGASSYEQYF. The rearrangement uses TRBV5-1 and TRBJ2-7; 9 positions match TRBD1. Per germline, CDR1 SGHRS and CDR2 YFSETQ. This CDR3 comprises 16 residues. With V trimmed by 4 bases and J by 0 bases, 8 bases remained unmatched.

The chain recombines TRBV29-1 with TRBJ1-3; D unresolved. The germline V gene has CDR1 SQVTM and CDR2 ANQGSEA. The V end was cut by 1 base, the J end by 0 bases, with 1 base between. CDR3 length equals 12 residues. In nucleotides, the CDR3 is TGCAGCGTTGAAGTCTCTGGAAACACCATATATTTT. Protein product: CSVEVSGNTIYF.

The gene calls are TRBV30 and TRBJ2-1, with no clear D. V lost 2 bases and J lost 9, with 14 bases in between. The CDR3 sequence is 13 residues long. CDR1 and CDR2 from the germline V gene are GTSNPN and SVGIG (reference sequence). The CDR3 here is CAWSPEVIGEQFF. The CDR3 DNA reads TGTGCCTGGAGTCCTGAAGTTATCGGTGAGCAGTTCTTC.

V usage is TRBV7-9 and J usage is TRBJ2-2, with no clear D. This CDR3 comprises 14 residues. The germline CDR1 and CDR2 sequences are SEHNR and FQNEAQ (reference sequence). V lost 3 bases and J 6 bases, leaving 11 bases between the germline ends. CDR3 loop: CASSFSTVAGELFF. The CDR3 DNA is TGTGCCAGCAGCTTTAGTACAGTCGCCGGGGAGCTGTTTTTT.

The genes are TRBV27 and TRBJ1-2; possible D gene TRBD1, 5 bases. CDR1 is MNHEY, CDR2 SMNVEV, per germline (reference sequence). V shed 5 bases and J shed 4 bases, with 11 bases lying between them. CDR3 length: 13 amino acids. CDR3 loop: CASSNRGTYGYTF. The CDR3 DNA reads as TGTGCCAGCAGTAACCGGGGGACCTATGGCTACACCTTC.

The J gene is TRBJ1-5, the V gene TRBV6-5, with D tentatively TRBD1 (6 bases). The CDR3 runs 12 residues. Germline values: CDR1 MNHEY, CDR2 SVGAGI. Trimming left V 5 bases short and J 7 bases short, with 9 bases between. The CDR3 bases are TGTGCCAGCAGTACAGGGAGGCAGCCCCAGCATTTT. Protein product: CASSTGRQPQHF.